These T cell receptor beta chains were read from a single sample in a study of cytomegalovirus exposure and HLA in healthy donors. This table comes from immunoSEQ multiplex PCR, and its TCRdb copy is limited to in-frame clones, with some not included. The sample has hundreds of thousands of clones; about 75% are singletons. The sequencing sample was made of PBMCs. The receptors come from a woman in her twenties or thirties in good health and CMV-seronegative. CDR3s include the opening cysteine and the closing phenylalanine or tryptophan. D genes are given only for firm matches. The listing skips clone size in some rows; elsewhere it reads once, few, many or a size class.

>TRBJ2-3|NA|NA|TRBV9
CASSGVRADTQYF
TGTGCCAGCAGTGGCGTGAGGGCAGATACGCAGTATTTT
>TRBJ1-6|NA|NA|TRBV5-1
CASSLDRAFEALHF
TGCGCCAGCAGCTTGGACAGGGCCTTTGAGGCCCTCCACTTT
>TRBJ1-4|NA|NA|TRBV6-5
CASSEVRGGEKLFF
TGTGCCAGCAGTGAAGTTCGGGGTGGAGAAAAACTGTTTTTT
>TRBJ2-7|NA|TRBD1|TRBV6-1
CASSEIRTGMIYEQYF
TGTGCCAGCAGTGAAATCCGGACAGGGATGATCTACGAGCAGTACTTC
>TRBJ2-3|NA|NA|TRBV5-1
CASALASGADTQYF
TGCGCCAGCGCCCTAGCTTCGGGAGCAGATACGCAGTATTTT
>TRBJ1-1|NA|NA|TRBV15
CATSSHRVSSTEAFF
TGTGCCACCAGCAGCCACCGGGTCTCGAGCACTGAAGCTTTCTTT
>TRBJ2-1|NA|NA|TRBV5-4
CASSERDFYNEQFF
TGTGCCAGCAGCGAACGGGACTTCTACAATGAGCAGTTCTTC
>TRBJ2-2|NA|TRBD2|TRBV2
CASRSGRARGGELFF
TGTGCCAGCAGAAGCGGGAGGGCCCGTGGCGGGGAGCTGTTTTTT
>TRBJ2-4|NA|NA|TRBV19
CASHDRAKNIQYF
TGTGCCAGTCACGACAGAGCCAAAAACATTCAGTACTTC
>TRBJ1-4|NA|TRBD1|TRBV7-9
CASSPGTGNEKLFF
TGTGCCAGCAGCCCCGGGACAGGGAATGAAAAACTGTTTTTT
>TRBJ1-4|NA|NA|TRBV6-5
CASSAGTSTNEKLFF
TGTGCCAGCAGCGCCGGGACTTCAACTAATGAAAAACTGTTTTTT
>TRBJ1-1|NA|NA|TRBV6-5
CASSLVQGGSEAFF
TGTGCCAGCAGTTTGGTTCAGGGAGGCTCTGAAGCTTTCTTT
>TRBJ2-3|NA|TRBD2|TRBV19
CASSVLAGGPDTQYF
TGTGCCAGTAGTGTCCTAGCGGGGGGACCAGATACGCAGTATTTT
>TRBJ2-7|NA|NA|TRBV2
CASRLSYEQYF
TGTGCCAGCAGACTTTCCTACGAGCAGTACTTC
>TRBJ1-2|NA|TRBD1|TRBV18
CASSPGQANGYTF
TGTGCCAGCTCTCCGGGACAGGCCAATGGCTACACCTTC
>TRBJ1-1|NA|NA|TRBV6-5
CASSYSDSMNTEAFF
TGTGCCAGCAGTTACTCAGACAGCATGAACACTGAAGCTTTCTTT
>TRBJ2-1|NA|NA|TRBV6-5
CASSKDYSYNEQFF
TGTGCCAGCAGCAAGGACTACTCCTACAATGAGCAGTTCTTC
>TRBJ2-1|NA|TRBD1|TRBV5-4
CAVEPGQGYNEQFF
TGTGCCGTCGAACCGGGACAGGGGTACAATGAGCAGTTCTTC
>TRBJ1-2|NA|NA|TRBV30
CAWSFDRTHYGYTF
TGTGCCTGGAGCTTCGACAGGACCCACTATGGCTACACCTTC
>TRBJ1-1|NA|NA|TRBV5-1
CASSLDGVGTEAFF
TGCGCCAGCAGCTTGGACGGGGTTGGCACTGAAGCTTTCTTT
>TRBJ1-2|NA|NA|TRBV15
CATSRDLADRYGYTF
TGTGCCACCAGCAGAGACTTGGCGGACAGATATGGCTACACCTTT
>TRBJ2-7|NA|TRBD2|TRBV7-3
CASSPSGGADEQYF
TGTGCCAGCAGCCCTAGCGGGGGGGCCGACGAGCAGTACTTC
>TRBJ1-2|once|NA|TRBV18
CASSPQAPGRGDGYTF
TGTGCCAGCTCACCCCAAGCGCCCGGCAGGGGCGATGGCTACACCTTC
>TRBJ2-2|NA|TRBD2|TRBV19
CASSITLAGGAGELFF
TGTGCCAGTAGTATCACCCTAGCGGGAGGGGCCGGGGAGCTGTTTTTT
>TRBJ1-3|NA|TRBD1|TRBV19
CASSTSRGFGNTIYF
TGTGCCAGTAGTACCTCCAGGGGGTTCGGAAACACCATATATTTT
>TRBJ1-5|NA|NA|TRBV6-5
CASSGTGNNQPQHF
TGTGCCAGCAGTGGTACAGGGAACAATCAGCCCCAGCATTTT
>TRBJ2-7|NA|NA|TRBV11-2
CASSFASSYEQYF
TGTGCCAGCAGCTTTGCCAGCTCCTACGAGCAGTACTTC
>TRBJ2-3|NA|NA|TRBV7-9
CASSISTGSDTQYF
TGTGCCAGCAGCATTTCGACTGGATCAGATACGCAGTATTTT
>TRBJ2-2|NA|TRBD2|TRBV7-9
CASSTGTSGVTGELFF
TGTGCCAGCAGCACAGGGACTAGCGGGGTCACCGGGGAGCTGTTTTTT
>TRBJ2-1|NA|TRBD2|TRBV7-8
CASSSALLGVAGSSYNEQFF
TGTGCCAGCAGCTCAGCGCTCCTCGGGGTAGCGGGGAGCTCCTACAATGAGCAGTTCTTC
>TRBJ1-2|NA|NA|TRBV4-1
CASSQTTGPNYGYTF
TGCGCCAGCAGCCAAACGACAGGACCTAACTATGGCTACACCTTC
>TRBJ2-5|NA|TRBD2|TRBV30
CAWTFGLADKTQYF
TGTGCCTGGACTTTTGGACTAGCGGACAAGACCCAGTACTTC
>TRBJ1-2|NA|NA|TRBV21-1
CASSSGGANYGYTF
TGTGCCAGCAGCTCGGGGGGGGCTAACTATGGCTACACCTTC
>TRBJ2-2|NA|NA|TRBV9
CASSVGRGSWSGELFF
TGTGCCAGCAGCGTAGGTCGGGGGTCGTGGTCCGGGGAGCTGTTTTTT
>TRBJ2-2|NA|TRBD1|TRBV5-1
CATKWTGGLTGELFF
TGCGCCACCAAATGGACAGGGGGCCTCACCGGGGAGCTGTTTTTT
>TRBJ2-1|NA|NA|TRBV27
CASSFGGSNEQFF
TGTGCCAGCAGTTTTGGTGGGAGCAATGAGCAGTTCTTC
>TRBJ2-3|NA|TRBD2|TRBV9
CASSPRVRLAGTDTQYF
TGTGCCAGCAGCCCACGCGTCAGGCTAGCGGGTACAGATACGCAGTATTTT
>TRBJ1-1|few|NA|TRBV6-6
CASSRQGTEAFF
TGTGCCAGCAGTCGCCAGGGCACTGAAGCTTTCTTT
>TRBJ2-4|NA|NA|TRBV30
CAWGQPDKNIQYF
TGTGCCTGGGGACAGCCAGACAAAAACATTCAGTACTTC
>TRBJ2-1|NA|TRBD2|TRBV7-9
CASSPSGGTYNEQFF
TGTGCCAGCAGCCCTAGCGGGGGTACCTACAATGAGCAGTTCTTC
>TRBJ2-3|few|TRBD2|TRBV5-5
CASSTGTSEGDTQYF
TGTGCCAGCAGCACCGGGACTAGCGAGGGGGATACGCAGTATTTT
>TRBJ1-1|NA|NA|TRBV5-1
CASRSGTEAFF
TGCGCCAGCAGATCGGGCACTGAAGCTTTCTTT
>TRBJ2-3|NA|NA|TRBV5-1
CASYRAEVTDTQYF
TGCGCCAGCTACAGGGCGGAGGTCACAGATACGCAGTATTTT
>TRBJ2-1|NA|NA|TRBV30
CAWSQDYYNEQFF
TGTGCCTGGAGTCAGGACTACTACAATGAGCAGTTCTTC
>TRBJ1-1|NA|NA|TRBV29-1
CSVERRGNTEAFF
TGCAGCGTTGAGCGCCGGGGGAACACTGAAGCTTTCTTT
>TRBJ1-1|NA|NA|TRBV29-1
CSGQRMGTEAFF
TGCAGCGGACAGAGGATGGGCACTGAAGCTTTCTTT
>TRBJ1-2|NA|NA|TRBV19
CASTSRGTNYGYTF
TGTGCCAGTACCTCTCGAGGCACGAACTATGGCTACACCTTC
>TRBJ2-1|NA|TRBD2|TRBV11-3
CDSSLLLAGVISHEQFF
TGTGACAGCAGCTTACTACTAGCGGGGGTTATTTCGCATGAGCAGTTCTTC
>TRBJ1-1|NA|NA|TRBV14
CASSRGTEAFF
TGTGCCAGCAGCCGAGGGACTGAAGCTTTCTTT
>TRBJ2-5|NA|NA|TRBV28
CASSSTRGGETQYF
TGTGCCAGCAGCTCAACTAGAGGTGGTGAGACCCAGTACTTC
>TRBJ1-6|once|TRBD1|TRBV30
CAWAGDRALHF
TGTGCCTGGGCCGGGGACAGAGCCCTCCACTTT
>TRBJ1-2|NA|TRBD1|TRBV19
CASSISGQGSLIYGYTF
TGTGCCAGTAGTATATCAGGACAGGGTTCCTTAATATATGGCTACACCTTC
>TRBJ2-1|NA|TRBD2|TRBV30
CAWSLAGGLYEQFF
TGTGCCTGGAGCCTAGCGGGGGGGCTCTATGAGCAGTTCTTC
>TRBJ1-1|many|TRBD1|TRBV7-3
CASSSQGAEAFF
TGTGCCAGCAGCTCACAGGGGGCTGAAGCTTTCTTT
>TRBJ1-2|NA|TRBD1|TRBV9
CASSKTGGAGGYTF
TGTGCCAGCAGCAAGACAGGGGGCGCGGGTGGCTACACCTTC
>TRBJ2-7|NA|NA|TRBV11-2
CASSLAVLYEQYF
TGTGCCAGCAGCTTAGCTGTCCTGTACGAGCAGTACTTC
>TRBJ1-1|NA|NA|TRBV6-5
CASYRGALNTEAFF
TGTGCCAGCTATCGGGGGGCGTTGAACACTGAAGCTTTCTTT
>TRBJ2-6|NA|NA|TRBV7-3
CASSLQGFGANVLTF
TGTGCCAGCAGCTTACAGGGGTTCGGGGCCAACGTCCTGACTTTC
>TRBJ2-3|once|TRBD2|TRBV5-6
CASSKGTSGGTDTQYF
TGTGCCAGCAGCAAAGGGACTAGCGGGGGTACAGATACGCAGTATTTT
>TRBJ2-3|few|TRBD2|TRBV30
CAWSVLHGGGLSTDTQYF
TGTGCCTGGAGTGTACTTCATGGGGGGGGGTTGAGCACAGATACGCAGTATTTT